This is a list of T cell receptor beta chains from one sample in a study of T cell responses to AZD1222 COVID-19 vaccine. Assay used: immunoSEQ multiplex PCR; TCRdb lists only in-frame clones, some missing. The data hold 100,000 to 150,000 clones, with around nine tenths observed a single time. Material: peripheral blood, obtained on day 0 of AZD1222 vaccination. Receptors originate from an adult in good health. The CDR3 runs from the conserved cysteine through the conserved F or W. Each record gives: CDR3 protein, CDR3 DNA, clone size, D gene, V gene, J gene. D genes are given only for firm matches. Clone size is not always given. Where it is, it says once, few, many or a class for expanded clones.

CSGHRSYGYTF	TGCAGTGGGCACCGATCGTATGGCTACACCTTC	-	-	TRBV20-1	TRBJ1-2
CASSLGTGKETQYF	TGTGCCAGCAGCTTAGGGACAGGGAAGGAGACCCAGTACTTC	-	TRBD1	TRBV7-6	TRBJ2-5
CASSLAGMTEAFF	TGCGCCAGCAGCTTGGCAGGGATGACTGAAGCTTTCTTT	-	-	TRBV5-1	TRBJ1-1
CASSFAGASYEQYF	TGTGCCAGCAGCTTCGCAGGGGCATCCTACGAGCAGTACTTC	-	-	TRBV7-9	TRBJ2-7
CASSQVLTYSPLHF	TGTGCCAGCAGCCAAGTTTTGACTTATTCACCCCTCCACTTT	-	-	TRBV14	TRBJ1-6
CASSLPSYEQYF	TGTGCCAGCAGCTTGCCCTCCTACGAGCAGTACTTC	-	-	TRBV5-5	TRBJ2-7
CASSQDTPQTGNTIYF	TGTGCCAGCAGCCAAGATACCCCCCAGACTGGAAACACCATATATTTT	-	-	TRBV4-2	TRBJ1-3
CASSSDQGAGQPQHF	TGTGCCAGCAGTTCGGATCAGGGGGCGGGTCAGCCCCAGCATTTT	-	TRBD1	TRBV6-5	TRBJ1-5
CASSVVMNTEAFF	TGTGCCAGCAGCGTCGTGATGAACACTGAAGCTTTCTTT	-	-	TRBV9	TRBJ1-1
CASSLSPGGHPANTGELFF	TGCGCCAGCAGCTTGTCTCCAGGGGGCCATCCCGCGAACACCGGGGAGCTGTTTTTT	once	TRBD1	TRBV5-1	TRBJ2-2
CASSSISYNSPLHF	TGTGCCAGCAGTTCCATTTCCTATAATTCACCCCTCCACTTT	-	-	TRBV27	TRBJ1-6
CASTPDSWEAFF	TGTGCCAGCACCCCGGACAGCTGGGAAGCTTTCTTT	few	-	TRBV6-5	TRBJ1-1
CASSAQRGRETQYF	TGTGCCAGCAGTGCGCAGCGGGGGCGAGAGACCCAGTACTTC	-	TRBD2	TRBV2	TRBJ2-5
CASSRTSSGNTIYF	TGTGCCAGCAGCCGGACAAGCTCTGGAAACACCATATATTTT	-	-	TRBV5-4	TRBJ1-3
CAIKQQENTEAFF	TGTGCCATAAAACAACAGGAGAACACTGAAGCTTTCTTT	-	-	TRBV10-3	TRBJ1-1
CASSVRADRHPEAFF	TGTGCCAGCAGCGTACGTGCAGACAGGCACCCTGAAGCTTTCTTT	once	-	TRBV9	TRBJ1-1
CASSGAGGGETQYF	TGCGCCAGCAGTGGGGCGGGGGGCGGAGAGACCCAGTACTTC	-	TRBD2	TRBV10-2	TRBJ2-5
CASSRDRVYEQYF	TGTGCCAGCAGTCGGGACAGGGTCTACGAGCAGTACTTC	-	TRBD1	TRBV11-2	TRBJ2-7
CASSRDNGGGEQYF	TGCGCCAGCAGCCGGGACAACGGCGGTGGCGAGCAGTACTTC	-	-	TRBV5-1	TRBJ2-7
CASSYSGIDSGNTIYF	TGTGCCAGCAGTTACTCAGGAATCGACTCTGGAAACACCATATATTTT	-	-	TRBV6-5	TRBJ1-3
CASSLSTYNEQFF	TGTGCCAGCAGCCTGAGTACTTACAATGAGCAGTTCTTC	-	-	TRBV7-2	TRBJ2-1
CASRPGLAGKDTQYF	TGTGCCAGCAGGCCGGGACTAGCGGGGAAAGATACGCAGTATTTT	-	TRBD2	TRBV6-5	TRBJ2-3
CASSITFNYGYTF	TGTGCCAGCAGCATTACATTTAACTATGGCTACACCTTC	-	-	TRBV5-8	TRBJ1-2
CASSSLDRAFYEQYF	TGTGCCAGCAGCAGCCTGGACAGGGCTTTCTACGAGCAGTACTTC	-	TRBD1	TRBV5-6	TRBJ2-7
CASSSLPGLAGATNTGELFF	TGTGCCAGCAGCTCACTACCGGGACTAGCGGGGGCCACGAACACCGGGGAGCTGTTTTTT	-	TRBD2	TRBV9	TRBJ2-2
CVSSFGRSSEAFF	TGTGTCAGCAGCTTTGGCAGGAGCTCTGAAGCTTTCTTT	-	-	TRBV11-3	TRBJ1-1
CASSKTSSYNEQFF	TGTGCCAGCAGCAAAACGAGCTCCTACAATGAGCAGTTCTTC	-	-	TRBV7-2	TRBJ2-1
CASISALRGFSSVVREETQYF	TGCGCCAGCATCTCGGCCCTAAGAGGGTTCTCTTCCGTTGTCAGGGAAGAGACCCAGTACTTC	-	-	TRBV10-1	TRBJ2-5
CASSRPGELYEQYF	TGTGCCAGCAGCCGCCCCGGGGAGTTGTACGAGCAGTACTTC	-	-	TRBV6-5	TRBJ2-7
CASSPRLGAGKNNEQFF	TGTGCCAGCAGCCCCAGACTTGGGGCAGGTAAAAACAATGAGCAGTTCTTC	-	-	TRBV7-9	TRBJ2-1
CAWTSGGAPYNEQFF	TGTGCCTGGACTAGCGGGGGAGCCCCCTACAATGAGCAGTTCTTC	-	TRBD2	TRBV30	TRBJ2-1
CASSLRRGHEGSGDGYTF	TGTGCCAGCAGCCTTCGAAGGGGGCACGAGGGATCGGGTGATGGCTACACCTTC	-	TRBD1	TRBV2	TRBJ1-2
CASSLGSVAGANVLTF	TGCGCCAGCAGCTTGGGATCGGTTGCTGGGGCCAACGTCCTGACTTTC	-	-	TRBV5-1	TRBJ2-6
CASSRGGQGNEKLFF	TGTGCCAGCAGCCGCGGGGGACAGGGTAACGAAAAACTGTTTTTT	-	TRBD1	TRBV6-5	TRBJ1-4